The clone carrying this TCR beta chain has just a few counts. Its matching antigen is unknown. The authors prepared the TCRbeta library with unique molecular identifiers. TCRdb ran MiXCR on the PCR reads and lists one entry per CDR3 protein. The sample consists of 200,000 to 250,000 distinct CDR3 sequences, about 11% of them appearing once. This CDR3 region has 15 residues. From germline, CDR1 is SGHRS and CDR2 YFSETQ. The junction had 5 bases not matched to a gene; V was cut back by 0 bases and J by 7 bases. The data originate from a study of T-cell reconstitution after alpha-beta-depleted transplantation in children. General observations from the study: Roughly two months post-transplant, alpha-beta T cells reportedly originated from several hundred graft clones that had expanded.

The V call is TRBV5-1, the J call TRBJ2-1; 9 bases match TRBD2. This sequence was found in a child younger than two with acute myeloid leukemia, due to receive a stem cell transplant. The material was PBMCs, obtained before TCRalphabeta/CD19-depleted stem cell transplant. The CDR3 nucleotides read TGCGCCAGCAGCTTGGATCTAGCGGGGACGAATGAGCAGTTCTTC. Residues: CASSLDLAGTNEQFF.